The 21 T cell receptor beta chains reported below all come from one sample, sequenced in a study of cytomegalovirus exposure and HLA in healthy donors. Using immunoSEQ multiplex PCR, the repertoire was profiled, and TCRdb retains in-frame clones only, with some absent. The sample shows around 58,000 clones, around 88% of them seen only once. The sequenced material came from PBMCs. Source of these receptors: a woman aged 18-29 years in good health and CMV-seronegative.

V usage is TRBV30 and J usage is TRBJ1-6, with TRBD1 matching over 9 bases. The germline V gene encodes CDR1 GTSNPN and CDR2 SVGIG (reference sequence). The CDR3 length is 15 residues. J was trimmed by 10 bases and V by 0 bases; bases with no gene match: 7. The CDR3 DNA reads as TGTGCCTGGAGTGTACGGGGGACAGGGAGGTCACCCCTCCACTTT. Translated: CAWSVRGTGRSPLHF.

The J gene is TRBJ1-1, the V gene TRBV28; D is ambiguous. Germline V gene sequence: CDR1 MDHEN, CDR2 SYDVKM. The CDR3 runs 18 residues. Trimming took off 6 bases at V and 0 bases at J, with 23 bases between the two ends. The CDR3 coding sequence is TGTGCCAGCAGACCCCTACCCCACCGGGAAGGGATGAACACTGAAGCTTTCTTT. This gives the protein CASRPLPHREGMNTEAFF.

The chain has TRBV4-2 and TRBJ2-3; a possible D gene is TRBD2 (7 bases). The CDR3 is 16 residues long. In germline, CDR1 is LGHNA, CDR2 YNFKEQ. V was clipped by 4 bases and J by 0 bases, with 14 bases between them. The CDR3 coding sequence is TGTGCCAGCAGCCTTAGGGGGGGTGGTAGCACAGATACGCAGTATTTT. It specifies CASSLRGGGSTDTQYF.

This clone appeared a single time. CDR3 region: CASRESGTGEHEQYF. Here the CDR3 DNA reads TGTGCCAGTAGGGAATCCGGGACAGGGGAGCACGAGCAGTACTTC. The V and J genes are TRBV19 and TRBJ2-7; TRBD1 matches 10 bases. The J segment lost 5 bases and the V segment lost 6 bases, leaving 10 bases of the junction unmatched. The CDR3 runs to 15 residues. The germline gives CDR1 LNHDA, CDR2 SQIVND (reference sequence).

This clone was found once. The rearrangement links TRBV5-6 to TRBJ2-7; 8 nucleotides align to TRBD1. Trimming removed 3 bases from V and 1 base from J; junction bases left unmatched: 6. The CDR3 is 15 residues long. Germline V CDR1 and CDR2: SGHDT, YYEEEE. CDR3 nucleotide sequence: TGTGCCAGCAGCTCCACCGGGACAGGTTCCTACGAGCAGTACTTC. As protein: CASSSTGTGSYEQYF.

On this clone: At the DNA level, this CDR3 is encoded by other sequences in the same sample as well. The chain combines TRBV2 with TRBJ2-7; perhaps TRBD1 as D (6 bases). CDR3 length: 17 amino acids. Trimming took off 4 bases at V and 2 bases at J, with 21 bases between the two ends. CDR1 is SNHLY and CDR2 is FYNNEI in the germline V gene. The CDR3 DNA sequence: TGTGCCAGCAGTGGGATATTGAACCAGGGGACGGCCTACGAGCAGTACTTC. It yields the protein CASSGILNQGTAYEQYF.

This sequence joins TRBV7-9 and TRBJ1-2; TRBD1 might be the D (6 bases). The CDR3 length is 14 residues. The V gene lost 1 base and the J gene lost 3 bases, with 9 bases spanning the gap. CDR1 is SEHNR, CDR2 FQNEAQ, per germline (reference sequence). The chain's CDR3 is CASSLVGGDYGYTF. The CDR3 nucleotides are TGTGCCAGCAGCTTAGTTGGGGGCGACTATGGCTACACCTTC.

The chain joins TRBV7-6 to TRBJ2-3, with TRBD2 matching 7 bases. Germline V lookup: CDR1 SGHVS, CDR2 FNYEAQ. The length of the CDR3 is 17 residues. With V trimmed by 0 bases and J by 0 bases, 6 bases remained unmatched. The CDR3 spells CASSLAPSGTSTDTQYF. The DNA for the CDR3 is TGTGCCAGCAGCTTAGCTCCTAGCGGAACTAGCACAGATACGCAGTATTTT.

The gene calls are TRBV27 and TRBJ2-2; TRBD1 agrees at 8 bases. V lost 6 bases to trimming and J lost 5 bases; unmatched junction nucleotides: 2. Germline V gives CDR1 MNHEY, CDR2 SMNVEV (reference sequence). The CDR3 runs to 13 residues. The CDR3 here is CASRTGGTGELFF. The CDR3 DNA follows: TGTGCCAGCAGAACAGGGGGAACCGGGGAGCTGTTTTTT.

V is TRBV9 and J is TRBJ1-2; 10 bases agree with TRBD1. Germline CDR1 and CDR2: SGDLS and YYNGEE. V was clipped by 4 bases and J by 5 bases; unmatched bases: 5. CDR3 length: 14 residues. The CDR3 sequence is CASSTGTGEYGYTF. Here the CDR3 DNA reads TGTGCCAGCAGCACCGGGACAGGGGAGTATGGCTACACCTTC.

This clone was observed a handful of times. The rearrangement uses TRBV27 and TRBJ2-1; D possibly corresponds to TRBD2 (5 bases). CDR3 length: 15 residues. V lost 5 bases and J lost 7, with 18 bases in between. Germline V CDR1 and CDR2: MNHEY, SMNVEV (reference sequence). CDR3 in DNA: TGTGCCAGCAGTCCTAGACCCGGAGGATATAATGAGCAGTTCTTC. This encodes CASSPRPGGYNEQFF.

The CDR3 loop reads CASSKPALRNEQFF. CDR3 in DNA: TGTGCCAGCTCCAAACCCGCTCTACGCAATGAGCAGTTCTTC. J is TRBJ2-1 and V is TRBV18; D ambiguous. Germline V gene data show CDR1 as KGHSH and CDR2 as LQKENI. The CDR3 length is 14 residues. With 6 bases removed from V and 6 bases from J, the gap between germline ends came to 15 bases.

The rearrangement uses TRBV20-1 and TRBJ2-5; D unclear. Germline values: CDR1 DFQATT, CDR2 SNEGSKA (reference sequence). The V end lost 2 bases, the J end lost 5 bases, and 6 bases lay between the germline ends. This CDR3 region has 11 residues. DNA for the CDR3: TGCAGTGCTAGACCGGTGGAGACCCAGTACTTC. Translated, it gives CSARPVETQYF.

The J gene is TRBJ2-7, the V gene TRBV7-2, with D possibly TRBD2 on 6 matching bases. V shed 6 bases and J shed 0 bases, with 21 bases lying between them. The length of the CDR3 is 17 residues. In germline, CDR1 is SGHTA, CDR2 FQGNSA. CDR3 sequence (DNA): TGTGCCAGCAGTCGCAGTGGGGGTGGGGGGACCTCCTACGAGCAGTACTTC. Residues: CASSRSGGGGTSYEQYF.

The chain has TRBV10-3 and TRBJ2-5; possibly TRBD2 for D (6 bases). The germline V gene encodes CDR1 ENHRY and CDR2 SYGVKD. The V end was cut by 4 bases, the J end by 0 bases, with 9 bases between. This CDR3 comprises 14 residues. The CDR3 sequence is CAISVGGNQETQYF. Written as DNA, the CDR3 is TGTGCCATCAGTGTGGGCGGGAACCAAGAGACCCAGTACTTC.

This chain connects TRBV7-3 to TRBJ2-1; a weak D match, TRBD2 (6 bases). There are 13 residues in the CDR3. V lost 3 bases to trimming and J lost 10 bases, with 13 bases between them. Looked up from germline, CDR1 is SGHTA and CDR2 is FQGTGA. The CDR3 DNA reads TGTGCCAGCAGCTTCGCCGGGACTCTCGAGCAGTTCTTC. Its protein is CASSFAGTLEQFF.

This clone was detected once. The chain recombines TRBV5-1 with TRBJ2-5; possible D gene TRBD1, 6 bases. The CDR3 consists of 13 residues. Germline V gives CDR1 SGHRS, CDR2 YFSETQ. The V gene lost 0 bases and the J gene lost 4 bases, with 7 bases spanning the gap. The CDR3 region has the DNA TGCGCCAGCAGCTTGGTAGGGGGAGAGACCCAGTACTTC. It yields the protein CASSLVGGETQYF.

The chain couples TRBV29-1 to TRBJ2-5, with a weak D call TRBD2 (6 bases). This CDR3 comprises 16 residues. Per the germline V gene, CDR1 is SQVTM and CDR2 is ANQGSEA. Trimming took 6 bases from V and 7 from J, leaving 27 bases between them. CDR3 nucleotides: TGCAGCGTCGTAATCGCTGACGGGGGTATGTCGGGGACCCAGTACTTC. It is translated as CSVVIADGGMSGTQYF.

The chain uses TRBV7-3 and TRBJ1-5; TRBD1 might be the D (5 bases). The germline V and J ends were trimmed by 11 bases and 7 bases, with 21 bases remaining between them. CDR3 length: 14 amino acids. The V gene's germline CDR1 is SGHTA and CDR2 FQGTGA. This CDR3 reads CAQPGGVDRQPQHF. The CDR3 bases are TGTGCCCAACCGGGGGGGGTAGACAGACAGCCCCAGCATTTT. Full variable domain (rest looked up from reference TRBV7-3 and TRBJ1-5): GAGVSQTPSNKVTEKGKYVELRCDPISGHTALYWYRQSLGQGPEFLIYFQGTGAADDSGLPNDRFFAVRPEGSVSTLKIQRTERGDSAVYLCAQPGGVDRQPQHFGDGTRLSIL.

The rearrangement joins TRBV14 to TRBJ2-3; TRBD1 matches at 11 bases. Trimming at V came to 0 bases and at J to 3 bases, leaving 5 bases not matched to a gene. Germline V CDR1 and CDR2: SGHDN, FVKESK. The CDR3 length is 17 residues. The CDR3 DNA follows: TGTGCCAGCAGCCAAGACCTCCGGGACAGGGGGACAGATACGCAGTATTTT. This translates into CASSQDLRDRGTDTQYF.

The genes are TRBV25-1 and TRBJ2-2; 7 positions match TRBD2. The CDR3 contains 15 residues. The V gene's germline CDR1 is MGHDK and CDR2 SYGVNS. After removal of 6 bases from V and 2 bases from J, the junction contained 6 bases not matched to a gene. Written as DNA, the CDR3 is TGTGCCAGCAGGAAAGCGGGATCTAACACCGGGGAGCTGTTTTTT. Translated, it gives CASRKAGSNTGELFF. The full variable domain, completed using reference TRBV25-1 and TRBJ2-2, is EADIYQTPRYLVIGTGKKITLECSQTMGHDKMYWYQQDPGMELHLIHYSYGVNSTEKGDLSSESTVSRIRTEHFPLTLESARPSHTSQYLCASRKAGSNTGELFFGEGSRLTVL.